Following are 22 T cell receptor beta chains from one sample sequenced in a study of T cell repertoires in cytomegalovirus infection. TCRdb analysed the reads with MiXCR anew, one entry per CDR3 protein. The repertoire holds about 300,000 distinct CDR3 sequences, with approximately 10% as singletons. Material for sequencing was PBMCs. These receptors were taken from a human donor in good health (CMV status not recorded). Some clones in this sample may be carry-over from other donors' samples.

This clonotype was recorded at least ten times. The CDR3: CASLRGTGSSYNSPLHF. CDR3 sequence (DNA): TGTGCCAGCCTCCGAGGGACAGGGAGCTCCTATAATTCACCCCTCCACTTT. The chain joins TRBV28 to TRBJ1-6, with 9 bases lining up with TRBD1. The CDR3 is 17 residues long. Germline CDR1 and CDR2: MDHEN and SYDVKM. V lost 8 bases to trimming and J lost 0 bases; unmatched junction nucleotides: 8.

This clonotype has ten or more counts. V gene TRBV20-1 combines with J gene TRBJ1-5; TRBD1 aligns across 7 bases. This CDR3 is built from 14 residues. Germline V CDR1 and CDR2: DFQATT, SNEGSKA (reference sequence). Losses at the gene ends were 0 bases for V and 6 bases for J; bases not matched to a gene: 5. The CDR3 DNA reads as TGCAGTGCTAGAGACGGACAGGTGGCTCAGCCCCAGCATTTT. Translating gives CSARDGQVAQPQHF.

The chain combines TRBV29-1 with TRBJ2-1; D is unclear. Germline V gives CDR1 SQVTM, CDR2 ANQGSEA. The CDR3 is made up of 12 amino acids. Between the trimmed V and J ends, which lost 3 bases and 3 bases, there was a span of 6 bases. CDR3 sequence (DNA): TGCAGCGTTGAGAAAGACTACAATGAGCAGTTCTTC. It codes for CSVEKDYNEQFF.

This clonotype has a count of ten or more. The rearrangement uses TRBV27 and TRBJ2-5, with a tentative D call TRBD1 (6 bases). The germline V gene has CDR1 MNHEY and CDR2 SMNVEV (reference sequence). The CDR3 totals 14 residues. V dropped 5 bases and J dropped 5 bases, with 15 bases sitting between them. The CDR3 is CASSPNGGLETQYF. The CDR3 region has the DNA TGTGCCAGCAGTCCGAATGGGGGCTTGGAGACCCAGTACTTC.

In this sample, this clonotype turned up many times. The J gene is TRBJ1-5, the V gene TRBV20-1, with D perhaps TRBD1 (5 bases). This CDR3 is built from 13 residues. The germline V gene encodes CDR1 DFQATT and CDR2 SNEGSKA (reference sequence). V dropped 5 bases and J dropped 5 bases, with 13 bases sitting between them. In DNA form, the CDR3 reads TGCAGTGCTCAAACAGGATTGTATCAGCCCCAGCATTTT. It yields the protein CSAQTGLYQPQHF.

This clonotype came up many times. The gene calls are TRBV28 and TRBJ2-7, with 7 bases matching TRBD2. Germline values: CDR1 MDHEN, CDR2 SYDVKM. V gave up 5 bases and J gave up 0 bases; unmatched junction bases: 4. The CDR3 has 14 residues. Here the CDR3 DNA reads TGTGCCAGCAGTCCCGGGGGGAGCTCCTACGAGCAGTACTTC. Protein sequence: CASSPGGSSYEQYF.

This clonotype is labeled medium-sized. This rearrangement joins TRBV7-8 to TRBJ1-1; 9 bases align to TRBD1. Trimming took 5 bases from V and 4 from J; bases not matched to a gene: 17. The germline V gene has CDR1 SGHVS and CDR2 FQNEAQ. The CDR3 has 18 amino acids. The CDR3 DNA follows: TGTGCCAGCAGCGGCCAATTGGGACAGGGAGCCTTAGGCACTGAAGCTTTCTTT. This sequence encodes CASSGQLGQGALGTEAFF.

This clonotype was detected only a few times. The chain employs TRBV7-6 and TRBJ2-6; no firm D call. The CDR3 consists of 16 residues. Germline V gene lookup returns CDR1 SGHVS and CDR2 FNYEAQ. V was clipped by 6 bases and J by 0 bases, with 12 bases between them. Here the CDR3 reads CASSPLKSSGANVLTF. The CDR3, as DNA: TGTGCCAGCAGTCCATTGAAAAGCTCTGGGGCCAACGTCCTGACTTTC.

The genes are TRBV10-3 and TRBJ2-7; 11 bases fit TRBD2. The CDR3 covers 15 residues. Germline CDR1 is ENHRY and CDR2 is SYGVKD. CDR3 sequence: CAAGTSGGSGYEQYF. In DNA form, the CDR3 reads TGTGCAGCAGGAACTAGCGGGGGTAGTGGCTACGAGCAGTACTTC.

This clonotype was seen repeatedly, ten times or more. The rearrangement uses TRBV7-9 and TRBJ1-1, with D possibly TRBD1 on 5 matching bases. Germline loops: CDR1 SEHNR, CDR2 FQNEAQ (reference sequence). The CDR3 runs to 16 residues. The V end lost 5 bases, the J end lost 1 base, and 17 bases lay between the germline ends. DNA of the CDR3: TGTGCCAGCAGCCCCTATGGGGGGAACTCGAACACTGAAGCTTTCTTT. This translates into CASSPYGGNSNTEAFF.

This clonotype has at least ten counts. This sequence joins TRBV6-2 or TRBV6-3 and TRBJ1-2; no clear D. Germline assignment: CDR1 MNHEY and CDR2 SVGEGT. The CDR3 loop spans 12 amino acids. Trimming pared 5 bases from V and 4 bases from J, leaving 8 bases between. CDR3 nucleotide sequence: TGTGCCAGCAGTCCAACCACCTATGGCTACACCTTC. This codes for CASSPTTYGYTF.

The rearrangement links TRBV28 to TRBJ1-2; D gene ambiguous. The CDR3 contains 14 residues. Germline V CDR1 and CDR2: MDHEN, SYDVKM. With 2 bases removed from V and 2 bases from J, the gap between germline ends came to 9 bases. The CDR3 here is CASSLVLANYGYTF. As DNA, the CDR3 is TGTGCCAGCAGTTTAGTACTAGCAAACTATGGCTACACCTTC.

The chain joins TRBV5-4 to TRBJ2-2; the D is unclear. The CDR3 contains 14 residues. CDR1 and CDR2 (germline): SGHNT, YYREEE (reference sequence). The germline V and J ends were trimmed by 6 bases and 1 base, with 10 bases remaining between them. The CDR3 DNA is TGTGCCAGCACCAGTAACCAGAACACCGGGGAGCTGTTTTTT. Its translation: CASTSNQNTGELFF.

The chain joins TRBV13 to TRBJ2-1; D perhaps matches TRBD1 (6 bases). Trimming took 7 bases from V and 9 from J, leaving 10 bases between them. The CDR3 is 11 amino acids. Germline V gene data show CDR1 as PRHDT and CDR2 as FYEKMQ (reference sequence). The CDR3 DNA sequence: TGTGCCAGCACCGAGGGGGTTGAGCAGTTCTTC. This translates into CASTEGVEQFF.

This clonotype was seen at least ten times. The chain uses TRBV6-1 and TRBJ2-5; D possibly corresponds to TRBD2 (7 bases). The CDR3 spans 14 residues. Germline lookup yields CDR1 MNHNS and CDR2 SASEGT. The V gene lost 6 bases and the J gene lost 5 bases, with 16 bases spanning the gap. The CDR3 here is CASSSRGAVETQYF. The CDR3 DNA follows: TGTGCCAGCAGCTCCCGGGGGGCGGTGGAGACCCAGTACTTC.

The CDR3 is CSARDRSYGYTF. CDR3 sequence (DNA): TGCAGTGCTAGAGATCGGAGCTATGGCTACACCTTC. The chain employs TRBV20-1 and TRBJ1-2; D unresolved. The V end was cut by 0 bases, the J end by 4 bases, with 6 bases between. CDR1 is DFQATT, CDR2 SNEGSKA, per germline (reference sequence). The CDR3 is 12 amino acids.

The table lists this clonotype with many counts. Here the CDR3 DNA reads TGTGCCAGCAGTTTTAGCCCGCGGAACACTGAAGCTTTCTTT. It encodes CASSFSPRNTEAFF. The chain uses TRBV28 and TRBJ1-1; no firm D call. V lost 3 bases and J lost 1, with 9 bases in between. The CDR3 is 14 residues long. The V gene's germline CDR1 is MDHEN and CDR2 SYDVKM.

This clonotype was seen many times. The chain recombines TRBV7-9 with TRBJ1-1; D is possibly TRBD1 (6 bases). CDR1 is SEHNR, CDR2 FQNEAQ, per germline (reference sequence). The CDR3 consists of 13 residues. V lost 2 bases and J lost 3, with 7 bases in between. Here the CDR3 reads CASSLYRDTEAFF. CDR3 DNA: TGTGCCAGCAGCTTATACAGGGACACTGAAGCTTTCTTT. Complete variable domain (other parts from reference TRBV7-9 and TRBJ1-1): DTGVSQNPRHKITKRGQNVTFRCDPISEHNRLYWYRQTLGQGPEFLTYFQNEAQLEKSRLLSDRFSAERPKGSFSTLEIQRTEQGDSAMYLCASSLYRDTEAFFGQGTRLTVV.

In its sample, this clonotype was seen a few times. The gene calls are TRBV29-1 and TRBJ1-2; no clear D gene. Trimming removed 6 bases from V and 5 bases from J, with 13 bases in between. This CDR3 is built from 12 residues. Looked up from germline, CDR1 is SQVTM and CDR2 is ANQGSEA. CDR3 sequence (DNA): TGCAGCGTAGGAACCGGGCAGTATGGCTACACCTTC. Its translation: CSVGTGQYGYTF.

This clonotype was recorded at least ten times. The genes are TRBV6-1 and TRBJ2-5; possibly TRBD1 for D (5 bases). V was pared by 0 bases and J by 5 bases, with 13 bases between. From germline, CDR1 is MNHNS and CDR2 SASEGT. The CDR3 is made up of 15 amino acids. CDR3 residues: CASSEAGVGWETQYF. The CDR3 DNA sequence: TGTGCCAGCAGTGAAGCAGGGGTAGGCTGGGAGACCCAGTACTTC.

Many counts were recorded for this clonotype. The V and J genes are TRBV7-2 and TRBJ1-4; no clear D. The germline V and J ends were trimmed by 5 bases and 8 bases, with 12 bases remaining between them. Germline CDR1 and CDR2: SGHTA and FQGNSA. The CDR3 has 13 amino acids. CDR3 DNA: TGTGCCAGCAGCCAAGGGTCCCGAGAAAAACTGTTTTTT. Amino acid sequence: CASSQGSREKLFF.

This clonotype turned up a few times. The rearrangement uses TRBV19 and TRBJ1-1, with D perhaps TRBD1 (6 bases). Germline V gives CDR1 LNHDA, CDR2 SQIVND (reference sequence). The CDR3 has 16 amino acids. Trimming took off 4 bases at V and 5 bases at J, with 20 bases between the two ends. The CDR3 sequence is CASSTDHRDTGTEAFF. CDR3 in DNA: TGTGCCAGTAGTACCGACCACCGGGACACCGGGACTGAAGCTTTCTTT.